These 12 T cell receptor beta chains were all obtained from the same sample, sequenced in a study of T cell repertoires in cytomegalovirus infection (dated by TCRdb to between 2017 and 2020). Sequencing took place on an Illumina HiSeq 1500. Through fastp at Q25 and MiXCR, TCRdb rebuilt clones from the public reads, retaining in-frame beta chains. Each entry is one CDR3 protein sequence, shown with its most common DNA and genes. This sample gives more than 150,000 distinct CDR3 sequences in total; roughly a fifth of them show up just once. Around 3.1% of the sample comes from the top ten. The sequenced material came from PBMCs. The receptor source for this set is a human donor in good health (CMV status not recorded). Some clones in this sample may be carry-over from other donors' samples.

This clonotype was observed at least ten times. This chain uses TRBV7-2 with TRBJ1-2; D uncertain. Germline lookup yields CDR1 SGHTA and CDR2 FQGNSA. This CDR3 comprises 15 residues. V lost 1 base and J 0 bases, leaving 9 bases between the germline ends. The CDR3 bases are TGTGCCAGCAGCTTAGTTGGCGGGGCTAACTATGGCTACACCTTC. Translation: CASSLVGGANYGYTF.

This clonotype was seen a few times. The V call is TRBV6-2 or TRBV6-3, the J call TRBJ1-1; 7 bases map to TRBD1. Germline-derived CDR1 and CDR2 are MNHEY and SVGEGT. The CDR3 has 14 residues. Trimming at V came to 8 bases and at J to 4 bases, leaving 10 bases not matched to a gene. Written as DNA, the CDR3 is TGTGCCAGCGCACGGACAGGCGGGTCCACTGAAGCTTTCTTT. Translated: CASARTGGSTEAFF.

In this sample, this clonotype turned up many times. CDR3 residues: CASSLDRVLDEQYF. CDR3 nucleotide sequence: TGTGCCAGCAGCCTAGACAGGGTCCTCGACGAGCAGTACTTC. The V call is TRBV7-2, the J call TRBJ2-7, with 7 bases matching TRBD1. Looked up from germline, CDR1 is SGHTA and CDR2 is FQGNSA. The V segment lost 5 bases and the J segment 5 bases; nucleotides outside the gene matches: 9. The CDR3 length is 14 residues.

The chain couples TRBV6-1 to TRBJ2-7, with D possibly TRBD2 on 5 matching bases. The length of the CDR3 is 13 residues. With 6 bases removed from V and 7 bases from J, the gap between germline ends came to 16 bases. The germline V gene encodes CDR1 MNHNS and CDR2 SASEGT. CDR3 amino acids: CASRKRTVGEQYF. For the CDR3, the DNA is TGTGCCAGCAGGAAACGGACTGTGGGAGAGCAGTACTTC.

The CDR3 region has the DNA TGTGCCAGCAGCCAGGAACAGGGGTGGGGAGTTACGTACGAGCAGTACTTC. This translates into CASSQEQGWGVTYEQYF. The rearrangement uses TRBV4-2 and TRBJ2-7; TRBD1 agrees at 7 bases. The CDR3 contains 17 residues. With 3 bases clipped from V and 4 bases from J, the junction kept 15 bases outside the gene matches. The germline CDR1 and CDR2 sequences are LGHNA and YNFKEQ.

This clonotype was counted ten times or more. J is TRBJ1-1 and V is TRBV7-9; no reliable D call. This CDR3 contains 15 residues. Between the trimmed V and J ends, which lost 4 bases and 1 base, there was a span of 13 bases. The germline gives CDR1 SEHNR, CDR2 FQNEAQ (reference sequence). CDR3 DNA: TGTGCCAGCAGCTCCACCGGGGTCACGAACACTGAAGCTTTCTTT. Protein product: CASSSTGVTNTEAFF.

As to this clonotype: Since no conserved phenylalanine or tryptophan closes the CDR3, a read error is the likely cause. Because the CDR3's place on the DNA is in doubt, the DNA is left out and the CDR3 is given as listed by TCRdb. The chain combines TRBV6-2 or TRBV6-3 with TRBJ2-5; TRBD2, the table's D call, was not compared with the DNA. Germline-derived CDR1 and CDR2 are MNHEY and SVGEGT. The CDR3 totals 13 residues, both ends included. The CDR3: CASSYSSSGPIAG.

This clonotype was observed a handful of times. The gene calls are TRBV12-3 or TRBV12-4 and TRBJ1-2, with 9 bases matching TRBD1. J gave up 5 bases and V 6 bases, and 4 bases lay outside the gene matches. CDR3 length: 13 amino acids. The CDR3 is CASSRDREYGYTF. The CDR3 coding sequence is TGTGCCAGCAGCAGGGACAGGGAGTATGGCTACACCTTC.

This clonotype was seen a few times. The chain combines TRBV6-5 with TRBJ2-7; TRBD1 agrees at 9 bases. Trimming at V came to 4 bases and at J to 3 bases, leaving 4 bases not matched to a gene. The CDR3 totals 14 residues. Looked up from germline, CDR1 is MNHEY and CDR2 is SVGAGI. The CDR3 reads CASSLGQGFYEQYF. In DNA, the CDR3 is TGTGCCAGCAGTTTGGGACAGGGCTTCTACGAGCAGTACTTC.

This clonotype was observed a handful of times. The chain couples TRBV12-3 or TRBV12-4 to TRBJ1-1; the match to TRBD1 covers 7 bases. The junction had 4 bases not matched to a gene; V was cut back by 6 bases and J by 0 bases. The CDR3 totals 14 residues. CDR3 sequence (DNA): TGTGCCAGCAGCATGACAGGGATGAACACTGAAGCTTTCTTT. Translated, it gives CASSMTGMNTEAFF.

This chain joins TRBV9 and TRBJ2-1; the match to TRBD1 covers 10 bases. The CDR3 totals 16 residues. The germline V gene has CDR1 SGDLS and CDR2 YYNGEE. The V and J ends lost 6 bases and 3 bases, in that order; junction bases with no gene match: 9. CDR3 in DNA: TGTGCCAGCACCCGGGGGGGGACAGGGGTCTACAATGAGCAGTTCTTC. It translates to CASTRGGTGVYNEQFF. Full variable domain (outside the CDR3, taken from reference TRBV9 and TRBJ2-1): DSGVTQTPKHLITATGQRVTLRCSPRSGDLSVYWYQQSLDQGLQFLIQYYNGEERAKGNILERFSAQQFPDLHSELNLSSLELGDSALYFCASTRGGTGVYNEQFFGPGTRLTVL.

V is TRBV15 and J is TRBJ2-5; no reliable D call. Looked up from germline, CDR1 is LNHNV and CDR2 is YYDKDF (reference sequence). V shed 3 bases and J shed 2 bases, with 7 bases lying between them. The CDR3 is 13 amino acids. CDR3 protein: CATSRAPQETQYF. Here the CDR3 DNA reads TGTGCCACCAGCAGGGCGCCTCAAGAGACCCAGTACTTC.